Below, 22 T cell receptor beta chains from the same sample are listed, as sequenced in a study of shared clonotypes between healthy human individuals (dated by TCRdb to the early 2020s). The library was prepared using the immunoSEQ multiplex PCR assay. TCRdb carries this immuneACCESS record with in-frame sequences only. Its versions omit some clonotypes, under half of them owing to an unresolved V gene in the studies checked, with the rest unexplained. This sample gives 1.4 million to 1.5 million clones in total; over 95% of them show up just once. The top ten constitute more than 0.9% of the sample. Sample: naive CD4+ T cells sorted from blood. The cell subset or site label, as the study defines it: CD45RA+ positively selected. The receptor source for this set is a man younger than 45 in good health.

The chain has TRBV5-6 and TRBJ1-4, with D possibly being TRBD1 (6 bases). Germline V gives CDR1 SGHDT, CDR2 YYEEEE. The CDR3 has 15 residues. V was pared by 1 base and J by 7 bases, with 14 bases between. CDR3 coding DNA: TGTGCCAGCAGCTTGCCTGGGACATACAGTGAAAAACTGTTTTTT. It codes for CASSLPGTYSEKLFF.

About this clone: In the same sample, other DNA sequences code for this CDR3. The chain carries TRBV9 and TRBJ2-7; D unresolved. With 4 bases removed from V and 3 bases from J, the gap between germline ends came to 14 bases. Germline V gene sequence: CDR1 SGDLS, CDR2 YYNGEE. The CDR3 sequence is 14 residues long. As DNA, the CDR3 is TGTGCCAGCAGCCCTTCCGGGTCTTACTACGAGCAGTACTTC. Amino acid sequence: CASSPSGSYYEQYF.

The V call is TRBV7-2, the J call TRBJ2-1; perhaps TRBD2 as D (5 bases). Germline values: CDR1 SGHTA, CDR2 FQGNSA. The CDR3 has 16 amino acids. Trimming stripped 3 bases from V and 0 bases from J, with 12 bases between. CDR3 nucleotides: TGTGCCAGCAGCTTCGGCCCGGACTCCTCCTACAATGAGCAGTTCTTC. Protein: CASSFGPDSSYNEQFF.

This chain links TRBV10-1 with TRBJ2-1; TRBD1 matches 10 bases. The V gene end was trimmed by 3 bases and the J gene end by 2 bases; junction bases not matched to a gene: 7. CDR3 size: 17 residues. The germline V gene has CDR1 WNHNN and CDR2 SYGVQD (reference sequence). As DNA, the CDR3 is TGCGCCAGCAGTGAAGACAGGGGACAGGGGACCTACAATGAGCAGTTCTTC. Residues: CASSEDRGQGTYNEQFF.

Only a few counts were recorded for this clone. The identical CDR3 is also encoded by other nucleotide sequences in the sample. The chain has TRBV2 and TRBJ2-7; D ambiguous. This CDR3 has 11 residues. V lost 4 bases to trimming and J lost 3 bases, with 4 bases between them. Germline CDR1 SNHLY, CDR2 FYNNEI. The CDR3 nucleotides read TGTGCCAGCAGTGGGGGCTACGAGCAGTACTTC. Its protein is CASSGGYEQYF.

Here the CDR3 reads CASSVGDFRNNEQFF. CDR3 DNA sequence: TGTGCCAGCAGCGTGGGGGACTTCCGAAACAATGAGCAGTTCTTC. This chain links TRBV9 with TRBJ2-1; D is possibly TRBD2 (6 bases). V lost 2 bases to trimming and J lost 5 bases, with 14 bases between them. The CDR3 runs 15 residues. The germline CDR1 and CDR2 sequences are SGDLS and YYNGEE.

The chain is built from TRBV5-1 and TRBJ1-2; TRBD1 matches 7 bases. This CDR3 has 15 residues. J lost 8 bases, V lost 2 bases, and 12 bases had no gene match. The germline CDR1 and CDR2 sequences are SGHRS and YFSETQ. CDR3 DNA sequence: TGCGCCAGCAGCTTATTCCCTGACAGGGTTTGGGGCTACACCTTC. This codes for CASSLFPDRVWGYTF.

This chain connects TRBV6-1 to TRBJ1-3; D gene uncertain. With 3 bases removed from V and 5 bases from J, the gap between germline ends came to 14 bases. The CDR3 has 15 amino acids. Germline V lookup: CDR1 MNHNS, CDR2 SASEGT. The CDR3 DNA follows: TGTGCCAGCAGTGAGGAAGGGTTATACCGAAACACCATATATTTT. It translates to CASSEEGLYRNTIYF.

As to this clone: A much larger clone lies one base from this, so it may be a read error. J is TRBJ2-1 and V is TRBV2; TRBD1 matches at 7 bases. The CDR3 has 14 residues. The germline gives CDR1 SNHLY, CDR2 FYNNEI. V shed 4 bases and J 1 base; nucleotides not matched to a gene: 1. CDR3 nucleotide sequence: TGTGCCAGCAGTGGACAGGGTTCCTACAATGAGCAGTTCTTC. This translates into CASSGQGSYNEQFF.

The chain is built from TRBV18 and TRBJ2-5; maybe TRBD1 (6 bases). Germline assignment: CDR1 KGHSH and CDR2 LQKENI. The CDR3 runs to 15 residues. With 5 bases removed from V and 4 bases from J, the gap between germline ends came to 17 bases. CDR3 residues: CASSSRTERGETQYF. CDR3 DNA: TGTGCCAGCTCATCCCGGACAGAAAGGGGAGAGACCCAGTACTTC.

On this clone itself: At the DNA level, this CDR3 is encoded by other sequences in the same sample as well. DNA for the CDR3: TGCGCCAGCAGCTTGGCCGCGGCAGGAAGCTACAATGAGCAGTTCTTC. Translating it yields CASSLAAAGSYNEQFF. The V and J genes are TRBV5-1 and TRBJ2-1; no clear D. The V end was cut by 0 bases, the J end by 3 bases, with 13 bases between. Germline CDR1 SGHRS, CDR2 YFSETQ. CDR3 size: 16 residues.

The chain couples TRBV5-4 to TRBJ2-1; D not resolved. V was pared by 0 bases and J by 8 bases, with 18 bases between. From germline, CDR1 is SGHNT and CDR2 YYREEE (reference sequence). The CDR3 totals 16 residues. The CDR3 loop is CASSLDSRRPNHEQFF. The CDR3 DNA follows: TGTGCCAGCAGCTTGGACAGTCGCCGCCCAAATCATGAGCAGTTCTTC.

This chain connects TRBV2 to TRBJ2-2; TRBD2 matches at 7 bases. Germline lookup yields CDR1 SNHLY and CDR2 FYNNEI. The V gene end was trimmed by 2 bases and the J gene end by 7 bases; junction bases not matched to a gene: 4. The CDR3 totals 14 residues. CDR3 residues: CASSEWREGGELFF. The CDR3 DNA sequence: TGTGCCAGCAGTGAATGGAGGGAGGGCGGGGAGCTGTTTTTT. The full variable domain, completed using reference TRBV2 and TRBJ2-2, is EPEVTQTPSHQVTQMGQEVILRCVPISNHLYFYWYRQILGQKVEFLVSFYNNEISEKSEIFDDQFSVERPDGSNFTLKIRSTKLEDSAMYFCASSEWREGGELFFGEGSRLTVL.

The rearrangement joins TRBV11-2 to TRBJ2-7; 9 nucleotides agree with TRBD1. The CDR3 loop spans 12 amino acids. From germline, CDR1 is SGHAT and CDR2 FQNNGV. Trimming took 3 bases from V and 6 from J; bases not matched to a gene: 0. CDR3 amino acids: CASSLTGGEQYF. In DNA, the CDR3 is TGTGCCAGCAGCTTGACAGGGGGCGAGCAGTACTTC.

The rearrangement uses TRBV2 and TRBJ2-7; TRBD1 aligns across 10 bases. CDR1 and CDR2 from the germline V gene are SNHLY and FYNNEI. V lost 7 bases, J lost 0 bases, and 3 bases stayed unmatched. The CDR3 runs to 14 residues. The CDR3 loop is CASTWDRGSYEQYF. The CDR3 DNA reads as TGTGCCAGCACCTGGGACAGGGGCTCCTACGAGCAGTACTTC.

This chain joins TRBV18 and TRBJ2-7; either TRBD1 or TRBD2 may fit D (5 bases each). With 3 bases removed from V and 6 bases from J, the gap between germline ends came to 12 bases. The length of the CDR3 is 13 residues. CDR1 is KGHSH, CDR2 LQKENI, per germline. In DNA, the CDR3 is TGTGCCAGCTCACCCCGGGACCCTGGCGAGCAGTACTTC. As protein: CASSPRDPGEQYF.

The chain couples TRBV11-2 to TRBJ2-7; D unclear. Germline-derived CDR1 and CDR2 are SGHAT and FQNNGV. The V end lost 6 bases, the J end lost 3 bases, and 12 bases lay between the germline ends. The CDR3 covers 13 residues. CDR3 coding DNA: TGTGCCAGCAGATCTCTCACCCACTACGAGCAGTACTTC. Translating gives CASRSLTHYEQYF.

The gene calls are TRBV27 and TRBJ2-3, with D perhaps TRBD1 (5 bases). Germline V CDR1 and CDR2: MNHEY, SMNVEV (reference sequence). V was shortened by 3 bases and J by 6 bases, with 10 bases between the two germline ends. CDR3 size: 13 residues. CDR3: CASSFNRRDTQYF. The CDR3 DNA is TGTGCCAGCAGTTTCAACAGGCGTGATACGCAGTATTTT.

The chain joins TRBV7-3 to TRBJ2-3; 12 bases agree with TRBD2. V shed 1 base, J shed 4 bases, and the junction held 18 bases outside the gene matches. Per germline, CDR1 SGHTA and CDR2 FQGTGA. The CDR3 has 21 residues. The CDR3 is CASSLRRGLRTSGTRADTQYF. CDR3 bases: TGTGCCAGCAGCTTAAGAAGGGGCCTCAGGACTAGCGGGACTCGGGCAGATACGCAGTATTTT.

V and J are TRBV9 and TRBJ2-2; TRBD2 matches 10 bases. Germline V gene data show CDR1 as SGDLS and CDR2 as YYNGEE. This CDR3 contains 19 residues. V shed 4 bases, J shed 4 bases, and the junction held 16 bases outside the gene matches. CDR3 nucleotides: TGTGCCAGCAGCCCCCAAGAGAGGCTAGCGGGAGTCGCCACCGGGGAGCTGTTTTTT. Amino acids: CASSPQERLAGVATGELFF.

The rearrangement joins TRBV19 to TRBJ1-1, with a tentative D call TRBD1 (5 bases). With 5 bases removed from V and 0 bases from J, the gap between germline ends came to 10 bases. This CDR3 has 14 amino acids. Germline CDR1 is LNHDA and CDR2 is SQIVND (reference sequence). CDR3 coding DNA: TGTGCCAGTAGTTTGGGACCCGTGAACACTGAAGCTTTCTTT. Translation gives CASSLGPVNTEAFF.

The V and J genes are TRBV7-8 and TRBJ2-3; TRBD2 is a possible D gene (5 bases). The CDR3 is made up of 15 amino acids. Trimming took 0 bases from V and 2 from J, leaving 9 bases between them. Germline V gene data show CDR1 as SGHVS and CDR2 as FQNEAQ. The CDR3, as DNA: TGTGCCAGCAGCTTAGCGGGAGATTTCACAGATACGCAGTATTTT. Encoded protein: CASSLAGDFTDTQYF. The full variable domain, completed using reference TRBV7-8 and TRBJ2-3, is GAGVSQSPRYKVAKRGQDVALRCDPISGHVSLFWYQQALGQGPEFLTYFQNEAQLDKSGLPSDRFFAERPEGSVSTLKIQRTQQEDSAVYLCASSLAGDFTDTQYFGPGTRLTVL.